This T cell receptor (beta chain) was recorded in a study of response to subunit inactivated influenza vaccine. TCRdb recomputed calls from the RT-PCR reads with MiXCR, one row per CDR3 protein. The sample contains a few hundred thousand distinct CDR3 sequences, about a tenth of which appear only once. The junction had 6 bases not matched to a gene; V was cut back by 6 bases and J by 2 bases. CDR1 and CDR2 from the germline V gene are MDHEN and SYDVKM. This CDR3 contains 15 residues. This clonotype was counted ten times or more. This TCR was recovered from a man aged 50-60 years who received an inactivated influenza vaccine. Sequences were derived from PBMCs from blood, sampled around seven weeks after vaccination. This chain uses TRBV28 with TRBJ2-1; 8 bases are a match to TRBD2. CDR3 sequence (DNA): TGTGCCAGCAGCCAGTCGGGGGGGGCCTACAATGAGCAGTTCTTC. The encoded protein is CASSQSGGAYNEQFF.